The source of this T cell receptor (beta chain) is a study of graft-versus-host responses after intestinal transplantation. Study summary: Grafts were multivisceral, liver-intestinal, or isolated intestinal.

General study points: Early HvG declines after transplant were associated with peak circulating GvH clone levels.

As regards this clone: What it binds is not known.

Sequenced by immunoSEQ multiplex PCR; TCRdb stores in-frame clones only, minus some. The sample lists roughly 46,000 clones; 85% to 95% were seen once. V lost 1 base to trimming and J lost 5 bases, with 11 bases between them. The CDR3 runs 14 residues. Looked up from germline, CDR1 is SGHVS and CDR2 is FQNEAQ. Sequences were derived from PBMCs, sampled about 800 days after a first intestinal transplant, on the day of a second. The rearrangement joins TRBV7-8 to TRBJ1-1; possible D gene TRBD1, 5 bases. The TCR was taken from a human patient who received an intestinal transplant, so some T cells may come from the graft donor. CDR3 nucleotides: TGTGCCAGCAGCTTAGGTTTCGGGGGGACTGAAGCTTTCTTT. This encodes CASSLGFGGTEAFF.